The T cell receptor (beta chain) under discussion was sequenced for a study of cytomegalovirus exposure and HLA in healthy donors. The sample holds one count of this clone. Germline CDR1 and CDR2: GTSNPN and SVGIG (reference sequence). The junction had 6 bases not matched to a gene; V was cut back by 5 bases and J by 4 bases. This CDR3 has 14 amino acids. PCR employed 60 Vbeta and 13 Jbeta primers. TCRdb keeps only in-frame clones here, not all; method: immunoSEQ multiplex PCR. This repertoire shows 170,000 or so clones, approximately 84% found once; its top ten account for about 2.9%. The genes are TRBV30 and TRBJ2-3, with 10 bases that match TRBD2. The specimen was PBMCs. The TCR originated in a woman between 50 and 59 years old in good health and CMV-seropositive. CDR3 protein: CAWGSGRASDTQYF. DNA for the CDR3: TGTGCCTGGGGGAGCGGGAGGGCATCAGATACGCAGTATTTT.